This T cell receptor beta chain was observed in a study of blood T cell repertoires in COVID-19 (dated by TCRdb to 2018 to 2020). For the study in its entirety: Samples from collaborators originated in the United States, Italy and Spain and spanned both the acute and convalescent phases of COVID-19. The dataset comprised deeply sampled blood TCRbeta repertoires from subjects exposed to, actively infected with, or recovered from COVID-19. The repertoires were released in a freely available public database meant as a resource for research on the immune response to SARS-CoV-2. Where HLA class I and class II types were available, the types were taken from metadata supplied by the sample provider, not from assay-based typing. The samples were drawn from two sources: the first 160 participants of the ongoing ImmuneRACE study, and 1,000 to 1,500 subjects contributed by 6 global collaborators. A de-identified subject ID, COVID-19 status, age in years and sex were almost always included in the sample metadata. The material from the prospective study consisted of cDNA or gDNA derived from T cells, B-cell-depleted T cells, or PBMCs.

Broad study findings and their caveats: Clinical and demographic metadata were provided uncurated, with the amount varying by source and participant.

At the junction V is shortened by 2 bases and J by 7 bases; bases outside the gene matches: 7. CDR1 and CDR2 are drawn from the germline V gene: KGHSH, LQKENI. Counted from cysteine to phenylalanine, this CDR3 has 15 amino acids. Only the CDR3 DNA is retained, 45 bases long and in frame from the first base. A second Seattle source provided samples from volunteer blood donors who had recovered from COVID-19. The collaborating institutions used their own protocols to collect whole blood in K2EDTA tubes. For TCRbeta analysis, collaborators shipped samples in one of three forms: frozen whole blood, isolated PBMCs, or DNA extracted from either of those sample types. Of note for this clone: The antigen it recognizes is unknown. Qualities for individual bases were not recorded, and no much larger clone is one base off.

TCRbeta CDR3 regions were amplified from genomic DNA by means of the immunoSEQ Assay, a bias-controlled multiplex PCR. For the original study's pipeline: Nucleated cell counts per sample were estimated from amplification of reference gene primers within the assay. To quantify the absolute abundance of each unique TCRbeta CDR3 rearrangement, sequence reads were collapsed and filtered. Productive Simpson clonality was computed per sample as the square root of Simpson's diversity index over productive rearrangements. TCRdb mirrors the immuneACCESS table, restricted to in-frame sequences. Some clones are absent from its copies; in checked studies, under half trace to an unresolved V gene, and the reason for the others is unknown. V, J and clone size derive from that table, while D and trimming were established from the DNA sequence. The sample has roughly 250,000 clones on record, approximately 90% of them singletons. The ten largest clones take up approximately 4% of the sample.

The clonotype originates from a man between 60 and 70 years old who had recovered from COVID-19. This chain joins TRBV18 to TRBJ2-1; 8 bases in the middle match TRBD2. Sequenced: peripheral blood. The DNA sequence is given as TGTGCCAGCTCACCATCTCCGGGGGGGCAAAATGAGCAGTTCTTC. This codes for CASSPSPGGQNEQFF.